This TCR beta chain is from a study of cytomegalovirus exposure and HLA in healthy donors. The study, taken as a whole, reports: In most subjects, TCR beta sequences reportedly gave accurate predictions of HLA-A and HLA-B alleles. Productive status was seen about 90% or about 30% of the time for most TCR beta V segments in an earlier analysis.

The PCR contained 60 Vbeta and 13 Jbeta primers. TCRdb's table, derived via immunoSEQ multiplex PCR, lists solely in-frame clones and lacks some. The sample records about 190,000 clones, roughly four fifths being singletons. Per the germline V gene, CDR1 is MNHEY and CDR2 is SMNVEV (reference sequence). The CDR3 is made up of 18 amino acids. V was pared by 3 bases and J by 6 bases, with 27 bases between. As concerns this clone: What it binds is not known.

The clonotype originates from a man between 18 and 35 years old in good health and CMV-seronegative. The chain carries TRBV27 and TRBJ2-7; a possible D gene is TRBD1 (6 bases). Source material: PBMCs. The CDR3 loop is CASSFKGVPGPRDFEQYF. DNA of the CDR3: TGTGCCAGCAGTTTTAAGGGGGTCCCGGGACCTCGTGATTTCGAGCAGTACTTC.